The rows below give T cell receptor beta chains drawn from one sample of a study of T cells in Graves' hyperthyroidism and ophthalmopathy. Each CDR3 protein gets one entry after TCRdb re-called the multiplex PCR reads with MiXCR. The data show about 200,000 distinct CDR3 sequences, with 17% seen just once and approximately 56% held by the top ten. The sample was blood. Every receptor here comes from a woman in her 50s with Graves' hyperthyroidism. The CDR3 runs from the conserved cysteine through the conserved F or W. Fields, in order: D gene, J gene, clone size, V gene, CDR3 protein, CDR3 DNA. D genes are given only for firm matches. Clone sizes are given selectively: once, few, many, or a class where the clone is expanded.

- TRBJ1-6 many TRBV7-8 CASSSRGRENSPLHF TGTGCCAGCAGCTCAAGGGGACGGGAAAATTCACCCCTCCACTTT
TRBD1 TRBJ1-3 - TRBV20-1 CSASGTEVYGSGNTIYF TGCAGTGCGTCGGGGACAGAGGTTTATGGCTCTGGAAACACCATATATTTT
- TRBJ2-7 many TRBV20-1 CSGWDDSYEQYF TGCAGTGGCTGGGACGACTCCTACGAGCAGTACTTC
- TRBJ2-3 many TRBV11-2 CASSPLGNTDTQYF TGTGCCAGCAGCCCCCTCGGTAACACAGATACGCAGTATTTT
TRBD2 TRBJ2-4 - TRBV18 CASSTAGTSGTGSQYF TGTGCCAGCTCAACCGCCGGGACTAGCGGGACTGGATCTCAGTACTTC
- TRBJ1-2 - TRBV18 CASSPAGGASYGYTF TGTGCCAGCTCACCCGCCGGGGGCGCAAGCTATGGCTACACCTTC
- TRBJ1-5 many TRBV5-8 CASGKQGSQPQHF TGTGCCAGCGGGAAACAGGGCTCTCAGCCCCAGCATTTT
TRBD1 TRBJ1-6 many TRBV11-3 CASSSPDRGNSPLHF TGTGCCAGCAGCAGCCCGGACAGGGGTAATTCACCCCTCCACTTT
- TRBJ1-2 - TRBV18 CASSPRPDYGYTF TGTGCCAGCTCACCCCGGCCAGACTATGGCTACACCTTC
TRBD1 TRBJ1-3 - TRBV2 CASSEVRGQGNTIYF TGTGCCAGCAGTGAAGTGAGGGGGCAAGGAAACACCATATATTTT
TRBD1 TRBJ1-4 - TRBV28 CASSSGQKKLFF TGTGCCAGCAGTTCGGGACAGAAAAAACTGTTTTTT
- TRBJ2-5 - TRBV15 CATSRDGQTQYF TGTGCCACCAGCAGAGACGGACAGACCCAGTACTTC
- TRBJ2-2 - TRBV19 CASSIPYDTGELFF TGTGCCAGTAGTATTCCATATGACACCGGGGAGCTGTTTTTT
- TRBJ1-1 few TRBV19 CASSFHSSNTEAFF TGTGCCAGTAGTTTCCATTCGTCGAACACTGAAGCTTTCTTT
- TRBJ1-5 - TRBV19 CASSISLSSSNQPQHF TGTGCCAGTAGTATTTCGCTGTCCAGCAGCAATCAGCCCCAGCATTTT
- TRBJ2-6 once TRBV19 CASSIPGGLLSGANVLTF TGTGCCAGTAGTATCCCCGGGGGACTGCTCTCTGGGGCCAACGTCCTGACTTTC
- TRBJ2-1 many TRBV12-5 CASGFDNEQFF TGTGCTAGTGGTTTCGACAATGAGCAGTTCTTC
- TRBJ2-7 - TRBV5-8 CASSLSWSYPFSYEQYF TGTGCCAGCAGCTTAAGTTGGTCGTATCCTTTCTCCTACGAGCAGTACTTC
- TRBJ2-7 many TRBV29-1 CSVEDSRYEQYF TGCAGCGTGGAGGACAGTCGGTACGAGCAGTACTTC
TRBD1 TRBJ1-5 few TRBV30 CAREGGGNQPQHF TGTGCCCGCGAAGGGGGCGGCAATCAGCCCCAGCATTTT
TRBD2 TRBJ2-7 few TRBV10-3 CASAPAGGLGEQYF TGTGCCTCAGCCCCAGCGGGAGGGCTCGGCGAGCAGTACTTC
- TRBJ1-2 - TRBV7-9 CASSLVTVNDGYTF TGTGCCAGCAGCTTAGTTACAGTCAATGATGGCTACACCTTC
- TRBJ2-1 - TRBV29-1 CSVGHVGGEQFF TGCAGCGTTGGCCATGTTGGAGGTGAGCAGTTCTTC
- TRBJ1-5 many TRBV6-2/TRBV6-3 CASSSADHRSNQPQHF TGTGCCAGCAGTTCGGCAGATCATCGAAGCAATCAGCCCCAGCATTTT
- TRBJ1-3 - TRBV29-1 CSASTNLRAGNTIYF TGCAGCGCCTCGACCAACTTAAGGGCTGGAAACACCATATATTTT
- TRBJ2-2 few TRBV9 CASSERLQTGELFF TGTGCCAGCAGCGAACGACTGCAAACCGGGGAGCTGTTTTTT
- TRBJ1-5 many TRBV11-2 CASSLEQGGHQPQHF TGTGCCAGCAGCTTAGAGCAGGGAGGACATCAGCCCCAGCATTTT
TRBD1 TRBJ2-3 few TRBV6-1 CASTRGQGQVDTQYF TGTGCCAGCACCAGGGGACAGGGGCAGGTGGATACGCAGTATTTT
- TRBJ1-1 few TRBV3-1 CASSQGFAEAFF TGTGCCAGCAGCCAAGGGTTCGCTGAAGCTTTCTTT
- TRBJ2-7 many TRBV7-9 CASRTSGGGWEQYF TGTGCCAGCAGAACGTCGGGCGGGGGCTGGGAGCAGTACTTC
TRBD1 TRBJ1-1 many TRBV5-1 CASSSMGQGNTEAFF TGCGCCAGCAGCTCTATGGGACAGGGGAACACTGAAGCTTTCTTT
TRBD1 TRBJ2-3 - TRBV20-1 CSAPDRQRVEQYF TGCAGTGCCCCGGACAGGCAGAGGGTTGAGCAGTATTTT
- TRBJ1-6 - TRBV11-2 CASSLAATSYNSPLHF TGTGCCAGCAGCTTAGCGGCAACCAGTTATAATTCACCCCTCCACTTT
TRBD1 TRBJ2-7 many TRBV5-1 CASSVRQGLNYEQYF TGCGCCAGCAGCGTTCGACAGGGGCTGAACTACGAGCAGTACTTC